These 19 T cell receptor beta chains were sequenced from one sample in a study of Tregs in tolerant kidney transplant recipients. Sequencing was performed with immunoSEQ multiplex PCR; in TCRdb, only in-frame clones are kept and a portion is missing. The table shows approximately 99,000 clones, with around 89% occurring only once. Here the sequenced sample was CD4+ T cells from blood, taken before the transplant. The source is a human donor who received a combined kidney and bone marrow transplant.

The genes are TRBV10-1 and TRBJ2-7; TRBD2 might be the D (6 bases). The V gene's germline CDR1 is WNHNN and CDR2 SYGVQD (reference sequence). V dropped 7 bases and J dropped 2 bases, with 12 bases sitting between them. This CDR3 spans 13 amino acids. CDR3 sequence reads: CASNSGGTYEQYF. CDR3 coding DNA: TGCGCCAGCAATTCTGGCGGGACCTACGAGCAGTACTTC.

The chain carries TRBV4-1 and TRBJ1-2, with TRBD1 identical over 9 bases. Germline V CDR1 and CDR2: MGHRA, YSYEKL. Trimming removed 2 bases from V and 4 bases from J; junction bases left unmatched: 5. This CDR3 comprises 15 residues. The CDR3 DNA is TGCGCCAGCAGCCAACCACAGGGGGCGGGCTATGGCTACACCTTC. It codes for CASSQPQGAGYGYTF.

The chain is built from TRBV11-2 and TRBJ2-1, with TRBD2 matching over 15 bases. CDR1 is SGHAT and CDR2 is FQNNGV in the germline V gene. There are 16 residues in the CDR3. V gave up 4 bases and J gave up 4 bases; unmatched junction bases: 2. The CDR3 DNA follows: TGTGCCAGCAGCTCCGGACTAGCGGGAGGGTACAATGAGCAGTTCTTC. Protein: CASSSGLAGGYNEQFF.

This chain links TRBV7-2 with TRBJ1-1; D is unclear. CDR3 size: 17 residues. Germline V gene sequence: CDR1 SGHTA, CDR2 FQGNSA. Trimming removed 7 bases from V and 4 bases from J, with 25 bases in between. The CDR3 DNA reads TGTGCCAGCACCACGACAACTCCTGGGCGACCCAGCACTGAAGCTTTCTTT. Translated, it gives CASTTTTPGRPSTEAFF.

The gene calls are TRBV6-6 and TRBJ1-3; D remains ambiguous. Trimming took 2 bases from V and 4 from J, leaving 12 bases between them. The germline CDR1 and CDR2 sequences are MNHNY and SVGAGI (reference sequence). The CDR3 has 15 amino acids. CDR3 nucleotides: TGTGCCAGCAGTTACGGCGGCAGTGTGGGAAACACCATATATTTT. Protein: CASSYGGSVGNTIYF.

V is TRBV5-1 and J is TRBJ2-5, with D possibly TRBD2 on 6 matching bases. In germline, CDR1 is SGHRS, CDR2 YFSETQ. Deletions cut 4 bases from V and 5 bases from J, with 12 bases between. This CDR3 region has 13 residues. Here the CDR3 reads CASSGGSTETQYF. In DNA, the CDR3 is TGCGCCAGCAGCGGGGGGTCCACGGAGACCCAGTACTTC.

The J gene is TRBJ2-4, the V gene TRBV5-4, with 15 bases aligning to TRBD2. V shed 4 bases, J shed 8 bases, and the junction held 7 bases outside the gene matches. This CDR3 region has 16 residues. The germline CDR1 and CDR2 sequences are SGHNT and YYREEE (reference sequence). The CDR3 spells CASSRGLAGGEDIQYF. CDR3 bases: TGTGCCAGCAGCAGGGGACTAGCGGGGGGTGAGGACATTCAGTACTTC.

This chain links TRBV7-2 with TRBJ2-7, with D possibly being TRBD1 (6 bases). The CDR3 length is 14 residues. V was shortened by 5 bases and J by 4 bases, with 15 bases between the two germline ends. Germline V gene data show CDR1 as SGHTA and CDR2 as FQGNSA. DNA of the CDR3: TGTGCCAGCAGCGAAAACAGGGATTTTTACGAGCAGTACTTC. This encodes CASSENRDFYEQYF. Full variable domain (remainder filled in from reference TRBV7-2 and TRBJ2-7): GAGVSQSPSNKVTEKGKDVELRCDPISGHTALYWYRQSLGQGLEFLIYFQGNSAPDKSGLPSDRFSAERTGGSVSTLTIQRTQQEDSAVYLCASSENRDFYEQYFGPGTRLTVT.

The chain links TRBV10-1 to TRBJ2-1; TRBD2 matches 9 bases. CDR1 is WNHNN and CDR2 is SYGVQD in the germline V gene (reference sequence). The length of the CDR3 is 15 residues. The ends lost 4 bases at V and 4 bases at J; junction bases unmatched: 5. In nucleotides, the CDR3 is TGCGCCAGCAGTGCTCTAGCGGGAATTTACAATGAGCAGTTCTTC. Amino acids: CASSALAGIYNEQFF.

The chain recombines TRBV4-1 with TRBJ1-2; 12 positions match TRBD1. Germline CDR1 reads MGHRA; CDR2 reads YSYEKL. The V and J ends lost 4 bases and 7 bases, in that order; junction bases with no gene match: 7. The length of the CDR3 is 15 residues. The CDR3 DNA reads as TGCGCCAGCAGCCGACCCGGGACAGGGGGCGTTGGCTACACCTTC. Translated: CASSRPGTGGVGYTF.

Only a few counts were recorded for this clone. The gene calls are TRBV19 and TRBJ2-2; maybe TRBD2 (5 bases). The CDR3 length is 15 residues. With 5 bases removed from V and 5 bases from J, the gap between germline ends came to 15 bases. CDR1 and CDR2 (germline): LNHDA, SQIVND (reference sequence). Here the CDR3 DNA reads TGTGCCAGTAGTGGGAGAAAACTAGGGACCGGGGAGCTGTTTTTT. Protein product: CASSGRKLGTGELFF.

The CDR3 sequence is CASSSTRIHYEQYF. As DNA, the CDR3 is TGTGCCAGCAGTTCGACTAGGATTCACTACGAGCAGTACTTC. The chain uses TRBV27 and TRBJ2-7; possible D gene TRBD2, 6 bases. The CDR3 extends over 14 amino acids. Trimming cost V 4 bases and J 3 bases, with 13 bases left between them. Germline loops: CDR1 MNHEY, CDR2 SMNVEV (reference sequence).

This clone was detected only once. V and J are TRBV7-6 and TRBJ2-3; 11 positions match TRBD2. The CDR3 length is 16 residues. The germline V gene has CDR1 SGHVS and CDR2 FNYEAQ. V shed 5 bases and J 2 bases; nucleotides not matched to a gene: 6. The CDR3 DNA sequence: TGTGCCAGCAGCCCCGAACTAGCGGGGGCCACAGATACGCAGTATTTT. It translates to CASSPELAGATDTQYF.

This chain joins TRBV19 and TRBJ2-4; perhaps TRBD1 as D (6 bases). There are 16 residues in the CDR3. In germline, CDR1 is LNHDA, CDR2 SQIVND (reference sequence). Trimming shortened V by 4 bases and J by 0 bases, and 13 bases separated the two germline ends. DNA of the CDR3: TGTGCCAGTAGTACCACAGGGCTTGTAGCCAAAAACATTCAGTACTTC. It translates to CASSTTGLVAKNIQYF. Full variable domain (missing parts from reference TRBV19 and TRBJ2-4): DGGITQSPKYLFRKEGQNVTLSCEQNLNHDAMYWYRQDPGQGLRLIYYSQIVNDFQKGDIAEGYSVSREKKESFPLTVTSAQKNPTAFYLCASSTTGLVAKNIQYFGAGTRLSVL.

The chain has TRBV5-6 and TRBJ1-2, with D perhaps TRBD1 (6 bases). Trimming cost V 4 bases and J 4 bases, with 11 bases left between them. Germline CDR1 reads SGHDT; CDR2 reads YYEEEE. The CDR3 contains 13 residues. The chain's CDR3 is CASSVDRSYGYTF. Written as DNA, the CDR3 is TGTGCCAGCAGCGTCGACAGGTCCTATGGCTACACCTTC.

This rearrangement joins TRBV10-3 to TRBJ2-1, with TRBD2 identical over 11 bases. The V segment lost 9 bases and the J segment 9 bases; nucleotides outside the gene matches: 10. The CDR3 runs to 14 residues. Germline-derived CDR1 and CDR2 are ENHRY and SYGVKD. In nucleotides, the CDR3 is TGTGCCATTGCCGGGACTAGCGGAGGGGGTGAGCAGTTCTTC. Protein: CAIAGTSGGGEQFF.

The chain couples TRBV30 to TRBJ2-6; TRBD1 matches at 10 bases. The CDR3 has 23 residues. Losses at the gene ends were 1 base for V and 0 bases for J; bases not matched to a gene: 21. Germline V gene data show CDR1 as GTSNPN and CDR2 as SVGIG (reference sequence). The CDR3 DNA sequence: TGTGCCTGGAGTGCTTGGACAGGGGGGATTTTTGGCCGTTTTCCCTCTGGGGCCAACGTCCTGACTTTC. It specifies CAWSAWTGGIFGRFPSGANVLTF.

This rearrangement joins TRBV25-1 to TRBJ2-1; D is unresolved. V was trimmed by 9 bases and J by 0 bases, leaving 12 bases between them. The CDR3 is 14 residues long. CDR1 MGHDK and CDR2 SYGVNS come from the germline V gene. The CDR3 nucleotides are TGTGCCAGTACAGCCCCAAGCTCCTACAATGAGCAGTTCTTC. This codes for CASTAPSSYNEQFF.

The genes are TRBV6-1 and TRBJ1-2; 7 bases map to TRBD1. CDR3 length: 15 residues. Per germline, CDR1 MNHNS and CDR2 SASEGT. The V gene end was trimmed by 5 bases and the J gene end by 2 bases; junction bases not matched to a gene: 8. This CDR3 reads CASSQQQGPNYGYTF. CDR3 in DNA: TGTGCCAGCAGTCAACAACAGGGGCCCAACTATGGCTACACCTTC.